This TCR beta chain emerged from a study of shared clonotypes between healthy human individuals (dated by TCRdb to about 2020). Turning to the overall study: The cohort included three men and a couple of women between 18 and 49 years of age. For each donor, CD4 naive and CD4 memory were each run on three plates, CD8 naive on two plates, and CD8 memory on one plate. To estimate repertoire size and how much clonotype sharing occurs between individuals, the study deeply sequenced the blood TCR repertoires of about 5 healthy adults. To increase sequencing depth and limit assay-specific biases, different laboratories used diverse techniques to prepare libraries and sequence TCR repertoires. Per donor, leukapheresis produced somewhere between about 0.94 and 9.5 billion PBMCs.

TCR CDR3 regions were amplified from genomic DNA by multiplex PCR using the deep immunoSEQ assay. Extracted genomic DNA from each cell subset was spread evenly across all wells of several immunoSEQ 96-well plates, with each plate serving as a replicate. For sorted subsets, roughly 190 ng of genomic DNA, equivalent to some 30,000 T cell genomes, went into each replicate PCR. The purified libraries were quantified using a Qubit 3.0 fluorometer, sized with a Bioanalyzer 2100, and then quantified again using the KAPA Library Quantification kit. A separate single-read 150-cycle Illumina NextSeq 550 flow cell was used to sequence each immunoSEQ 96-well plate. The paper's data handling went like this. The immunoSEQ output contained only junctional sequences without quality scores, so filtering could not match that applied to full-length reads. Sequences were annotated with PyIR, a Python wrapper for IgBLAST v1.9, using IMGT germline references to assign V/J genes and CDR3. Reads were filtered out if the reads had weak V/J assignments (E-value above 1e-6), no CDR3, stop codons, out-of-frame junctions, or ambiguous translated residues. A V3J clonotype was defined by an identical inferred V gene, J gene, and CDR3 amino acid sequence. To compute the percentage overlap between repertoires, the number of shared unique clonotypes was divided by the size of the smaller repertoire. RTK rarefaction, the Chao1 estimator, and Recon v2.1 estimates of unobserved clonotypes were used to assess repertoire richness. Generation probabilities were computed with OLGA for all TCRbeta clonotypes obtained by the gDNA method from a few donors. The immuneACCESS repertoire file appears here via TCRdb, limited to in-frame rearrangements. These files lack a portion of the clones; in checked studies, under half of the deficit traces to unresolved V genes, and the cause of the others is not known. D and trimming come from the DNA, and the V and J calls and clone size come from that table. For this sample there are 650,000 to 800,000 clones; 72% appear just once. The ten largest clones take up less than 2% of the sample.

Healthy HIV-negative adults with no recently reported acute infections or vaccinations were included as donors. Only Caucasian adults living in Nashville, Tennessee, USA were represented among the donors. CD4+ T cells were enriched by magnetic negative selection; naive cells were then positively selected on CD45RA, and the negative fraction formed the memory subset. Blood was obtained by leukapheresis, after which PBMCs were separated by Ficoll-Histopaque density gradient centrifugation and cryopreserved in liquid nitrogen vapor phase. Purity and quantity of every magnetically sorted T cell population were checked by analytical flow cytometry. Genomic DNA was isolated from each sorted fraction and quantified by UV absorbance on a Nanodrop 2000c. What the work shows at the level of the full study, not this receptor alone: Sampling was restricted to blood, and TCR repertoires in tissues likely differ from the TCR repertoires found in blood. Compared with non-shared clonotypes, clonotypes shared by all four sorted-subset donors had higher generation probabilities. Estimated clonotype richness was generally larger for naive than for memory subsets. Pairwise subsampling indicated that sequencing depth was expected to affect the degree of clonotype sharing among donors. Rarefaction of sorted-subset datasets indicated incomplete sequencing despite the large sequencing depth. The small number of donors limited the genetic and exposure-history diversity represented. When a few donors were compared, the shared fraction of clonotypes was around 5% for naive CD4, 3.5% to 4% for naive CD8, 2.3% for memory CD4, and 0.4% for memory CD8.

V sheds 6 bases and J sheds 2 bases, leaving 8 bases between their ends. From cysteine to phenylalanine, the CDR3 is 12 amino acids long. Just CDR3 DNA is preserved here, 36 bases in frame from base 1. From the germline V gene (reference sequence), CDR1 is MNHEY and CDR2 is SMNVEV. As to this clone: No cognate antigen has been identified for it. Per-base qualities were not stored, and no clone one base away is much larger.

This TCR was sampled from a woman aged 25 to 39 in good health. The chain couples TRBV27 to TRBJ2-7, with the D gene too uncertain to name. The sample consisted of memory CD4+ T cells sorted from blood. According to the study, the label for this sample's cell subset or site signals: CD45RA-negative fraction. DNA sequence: TGTGCCAGCAGCCCCGTGACCTACGAGCAGTACTTC. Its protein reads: CASSPVTYEQYF.